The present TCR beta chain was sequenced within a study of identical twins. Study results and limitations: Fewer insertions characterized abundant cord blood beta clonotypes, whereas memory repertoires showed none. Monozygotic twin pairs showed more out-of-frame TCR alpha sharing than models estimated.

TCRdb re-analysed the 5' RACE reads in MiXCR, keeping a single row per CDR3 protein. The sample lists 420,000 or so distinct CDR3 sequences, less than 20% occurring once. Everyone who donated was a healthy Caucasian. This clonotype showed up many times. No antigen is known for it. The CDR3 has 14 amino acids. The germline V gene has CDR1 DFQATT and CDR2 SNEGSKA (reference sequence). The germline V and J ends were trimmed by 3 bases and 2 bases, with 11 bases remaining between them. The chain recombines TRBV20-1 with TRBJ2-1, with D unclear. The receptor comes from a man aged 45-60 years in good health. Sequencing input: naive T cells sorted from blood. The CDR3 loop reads CSASRNIAYNEQFF. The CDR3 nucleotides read TGCAGTGCTAGTCGTAACATAGCCTACAATGAGCAGTTCTTC.